Each of the 20 T cell receptor beta chains below was sequenced from the same sample in a study of blood T cell repertoires in COVID-19. The assay was immunoSEQ multiplex PCR, and TCRdb's table has in-frame clones only and misses some. The sample shows 150,000 to 200,000 clones, approximately 85% of them seen only once. The sequenced sample was peripheral blood. These receptors were obtained from a woman of 80 years or more with acute or convalescent COVID-19.

Concerning this clone itself: The junction departs from the called germline gene at one end, perhaps through a read error. This chain connects TRBV27 to TRBJ1-4; TRBD1 aligns across 10 bases. The CDR3 extends over 15 amino acids. Germline V gives CDR1 MNHEY, CDR2 SMNVEV (reference sequence). The CDR3 region is CASSARTGGNGKLFF. DNA of the CDR3: TGTGCCAGCAGTGCCCGGACAGGGGGGAATGGAAAACTGTTTTTT.

The chain recombines TRBV14 with TRBJ2-5; D might be TRBD1 (5 bases). Germline V CDR1 and CDR2: SGHDN, FVKESK. V lost 4 bases to trimming and J lost 1 base, with 7 bases between them. The CDR3 is 13 residues long. CDR3 loop: CASSPDSQETQYF. The CDR3 DNA reads as TGTGCCAGCAGCCCCGACAGCCAAGAGACCCAGTACTTC.

This sequence joins TRBV14 and TRBJ2-5; perhaps TRBD2 as D (6 bases). The germline V gene encodes CDR1 SGHDN and CDR2 FVKESK. The CDR3 runs to 16 residues. Trimming left V 7 bases short and J 1 base short, with 19 bases between. The CDR3 sequence is CASTHGRAEGQETQYF. For the CDR3, the DNA is TGTGCCAGCACCCACGGGCGGGCGGAGGGCCAAGAGACCCAGTACTTC.

The rearrangement links TRBV18 to TRBJ1-5; 12 bases agree with TRBD1. The CDR3 is 17 residues long. J lost 2 bases, V lost 4 bases, and 6 bases had no gene match. Germline lookup yields CDR1 KGHSH and CDR2 LQKENI. The CDR3 bases are TGTGCCAGCTCACTGGGGACAGGGGGCGCCGGCAATCAGCCCCAGCATTTT. Translating it yields CASSLGTGGAGNQPQHF.

For this clone: A junction end diverges from the germline sequence, so it may reflect a read error. Within the sample, other DNA sequences also encode this same CDR3. The chain links TRBV19 to TRBJ2-1; 14 bases line up with TRBD2. Germline loops: CDR1 LNHDA, CDR2 SQIVND (reference sequence). The CDR3 is 16 amino acids. The CDR3 DNA reads as TGTGCTAGTAGTCCTTCCTCGACTAGCGGGAGGGCCTCGCAGTTCTTC. Its translation: CASSPSSTSGRASQFF.

The genes are TRBV6-2 or TRBV6-3 and TRBJ2-3; 7 positions match TRBD2. The germline V gene encodes CDR1 MNHEY and CDR2 SVGEGT. The CDR3 spans 16 residues. The ends lost 4 bases at V and 1 base at J; junction bases unmatched: 8. CDR3 amino acids: CASSSPGLPRTDTQYF. In DNA, the CDR3 is TGTGCCAGCAGTTCTCCGGGACTACCCCGCACAGATACGCAGTATTTT.

The rearrangement joins TRBV7-9 to TRBJ1-2; 10 nucleotides line up with TRBD1. The germline gives CDR1 SEHNR, CDR2 FQNEAQ (reference sequence). Trimming at V came to 8 bases and at J to 2 bases, leaving 5 bases not matched to a gene. This CDR3 contains 14 residues. DNA of the CDR3: TGTGCCAGCCTAGGGACAGGGGCGAACTATGGCTACACCTTC. It specifies CASLGTGANYGYTF.

The chain carries TRBV28 and TRBJ2-5; 7 bases agree with TRBD1. The CDR3 runs 13 residues. Germline V gene lookup returns CDR1 MDHEN and CDR2 SYDVKM. The J segment lost 8 bases and the V segment lost 5 bases, leaving 8 bases of the junction unmatched. CDR3 in amino acids: CASSRDSGVTQYF. Written as DNA, the CDR3 is TGTGCCAGCAGTCGGGACAGCGGCGTAACCCAGTACTTC.

The gene calls are TRBV25-1 and TRBJ2-1; 11 bases line up with TRBD1. Germline V gene lookup returns CDR1 MGHDK and CDR2 SYGVNS. Trimming removed 7 bases from V and 7 bases from J; junction bases left unmatched: 12. CDR3 size: 16 residues. This CDR3 is CASTRTGGFGLNEQFF. CDR3 nucleotides: TGTGCCAGCACCCGGACAGGGGGCTTCGGATTAAATGAGCAGTTCTTC.

The rearrangement joins TRBV6-1 to TRBJ1-5; a possible D gene is TRBD1 (6 bases). CDR3 length: 14 residues. Germline V gene sequence: CDR1 MNHNS, CDR2 SASEGT. Trimming removed 2 bases at V and 8 bases at J, with 13 bases between. In nucleotides, the CDR3 is TGTGCCAGCAGTGAAATGGGGGGGCAGAAGCCCCAGCATTTT. Encoded protein: CASSEMGGQKPQHF.

A few counts support this clone. The V call is TRBV3-1 (or the pseudogene TRBV3-2), the J call TRBJ2-2; 7 bases align to TRBD2. V was pared by 0 bases and J by 7 bases, with 8 bases of the junction left unmatched. Per the germline V gene, CDR1 is LGHDT and CDR2 is YNNKEL (reference sequence). This CDR3 is 16 amino acids long. In DNA form, the CDR3 reads TGTGCCAGCAGCCAAGATTGGACTAGTCTAGGCGGGGAGCTGTTTTTT. Protein sequence: CASSQDWTSLGGELFF.

The gene calls are TRBV6-5 and TRBJ2-3; 8 nucleotides agree with TRBD1. This CDR3 is 16 amino acids long. Trimming cost V 2 bases and J 4 bases; bases outside gene matches: 8. Germline CDR1 is MNHEY and CDR2 is SVGAGI. The CDR3 DNA reads TGTGCCAGCAGTTACGGACAGGGCGGATCCCCAGATACGCAGTATTTT. It specifies CASSYGQGGSPDTQYF.

The chain has TRBV15 and TRBJ1-4; perhaps TRBD1 as D (6 bases). In germline, CDR1 is LNHNV, CDR2 YYDKDF (reference sequence). Trimming shortened V by 0 bases and J by 11 bases, and 16 bases separated the two germline ends. This CDR3 region has 15 residues. The CDR3 coding sequence is TGTGCCACCAGCAGAGATGTCGGGACAATTACGAAACTGTTTTTT. Protein: CATSRDVGTITKLFF. Combining the CDR3 with reference TRBV15 and TRBJ1-4 gives the whole variable domain DAMVIQNPRYQVTQFGKPVTLSCSQTLNHNVMYWYQQKSSQAPKLLFHYYDKDFNNEADTPDNFQSRRPNTSFCFLDIRSPGLGDTAMYLCATSRDVGTITKLFFGSGTQLSVL.

This rearrangement joins TRBV19 to TRBJ1-2, with a weak D call TRBD1 (5 bases). Germline V gives CDR1 LNHDA, CDR2 SQIVND (reference sequence). Trimming took off 7 bases at V and 4 bases at J, with 13 bases between the two ends. CDR3 size: 13 residues. CDR3 amino acids: CASTLGRGYGYTF. In DNA, the CDR3 is TGTGCCAGTACCCTGGGGCGGGGCTATGGCTACACCTTC.

The rearrangement uses TRBV4-2 and TRBJ1-4; D might be TRBD1 (5 bases). There are 14 residues in the CDR3. Trimming shortened V by 4 bases and J by 8 bases, and 14 bases separated the two germline ends. CDR1 LGHNA and CDR2 YNFKEQ come from the germline V gene. CDR3 residues: CASSRGTGGEKLFF. CDR3 nucleotide sequence: TGTGCCAGCAGCCGGGGGACGGGAGGCGAAAAACTGTTTTTT.

Only one count was recorded for this clone. The chain uses TRBV9 and TRBJ1-1; D may be TRBD1 (6 bases). The CDR3 is made up of 13 amino acids. Germline-derived CDR1 and CDR2 are SGDLS and YYNGEE. The germline V and J ends were trimmed by 5 bases and 4 bases, with 12 bases remaining between them. The CDR3 coding sequence is TGTGCCAGCAGTAGGGGGGGTAGCACTGAAGCTTTCTTT. Translated, it gives CASSRGGSTEAFF.

The V gene is TRBV6-8, the J gene TRBJ2-3; TRBD1 is a possible D gene (5 bases). CDR1 is MNHGY, CDR2 SAAAGT, per germline. Trimming cost V 0 bases and J 0 bases, with 10 bases left between them. The CDR3 runs to 16 residues. The CDR3 DNA follows: TGTGCCAGCAGTTACTCGGGGCCGGATAGCACAGATACGCAGTATTTT. Protein sequence: CASSYSGPDSTDTQYF.

The chain employs TRBV6-5 and TRBJ2-3, with no clear D. The germline V gene has CDR1 MNHEY and CDR2 SVGAGI. V was trimmed by 5 bases and J by 4 bases, leaving 7 bases between them. CDR3 length equals 12 residues. CDR3: CASSSYADTQYF. CDR3 coding DNA: TGTGCCAGCAGTAGCTACGCAGATACGCAGTATTTT.

This clone appeared a single time. This sequence joins TRBV27 and TRBJ1-1; D is uncertain. This CDR3 has 14 amino acids. With 4 bases removed from V and 9 bases from J, the gap between germline ends came to 18 bases. Germline assignment: CDR1 MNHEY and CDR2 SMNVEV (reference sequence). CDR3 region: CASSYRDGALQAFF. CDR3 in DNA: TGTGCCAGCAGTTATCGCGACGGAGCCCTTCAAGCTTTCTTT.

V is TRBV4-2 and J is TRBJ2-7; TRBD2 matches 10 bases. This CDR3 has 14 amino acids. The junction had 3 bases not matched to a gene; V was cut back by 1 base and J by 6 bases. Looked up from germline, CDR1 is LGHNA and CDR2 is YNFKEQ. The CDR3 reads CASSQGVAGGEQYF. The CDR3 nucleotides are TGTGCCAGCAGCCAAGGGGTAGCGGGAGGCGAGCAGTACTTC.